This entry is about one TCR beta chain. Antigen unknown. The V and J ends lost 1 base and 3 bases respectively, with 11 bases between them. The CDR3 runs to 15 residues. The germline gives CDR1 SGHDT, CDR2 YYEEEE. The sample is drawn from a study of T cell repertoires in cytomegalovirus infection. TCRdb re-derived calls from the reads in MiXCR, one entry per CDR3 protein. Here the sample spans approximately 730,000 distinct CDR3 sequences, around 29% being singletons. The chain joins TRBV5-6 to TRBJ2-1; D not certain. This specimen consisted of cultured CD8+ T cells from PBMCs, obtained from culture after CMV antigen stimulation. The TCR was taken from a human donor in good health (CMV status not recorded). Some clones in this sample may be carry-over from other donors' samples. This chain's CDR3 is CASSLNPSYYNEQFF. The DNA for the CDR3 is TGTGCCAGCAGCTTGAATCCCTCCTACTACAATGAGCAGTTCTTC.